This TCR beta chain appears in the sequencing data of a study of blood T cell repertoires in COVID-19. With 6 bases clipped from V and 0 bases from J, the junction kept 6 bases outside the gene matches. Germline V gives CDR1 SGHAT, CDR2 FQNNGV. The CDR3 loop spans 15 amino acids. As processed by the authors: By means of reference gene primer amplification, nucleated cell counts were estimated. This table comes from immunoSEQ multiplex PCR, and its TCRdb copy is limited to in-frame clones, with some not included. V and J calls and clone size are those listed in that table; D and trimming were worked out from the DNA. The sample shows roughly 250,000 clones, 75% to 95% of them seen only once. Enrolled through a virtual design, the participants were between 18 and 89 years of age and came from about two dozen US areas. Self-reported history from a screening survey and questionnaire set each donor's cohort. Recovery among Cohort 3 donors was established by two negative PCRs, clearance, or symptom resolution.

Source material: PBMCs or T cells enriched from blood (not recorded which). This receptor was obtained from a woman between 18 and 29 years old who had recovered from COVID-19. The chain carries TRBV11-2 and TRBJ2-7, with 9 bases that match TRBD2. In DNA, the CDR3 is TGTGCCAGCAGTATAGCGGGAGTTTCCTCCTACGAGCAGTACTTC. Its translation is CASSIAGVSSYEQYF.